This TCR beta chain was obtained from a study of T cell responses to AZD1222 COVID-19 vaccine. Study observations and caveats: There were vaccine-associated CD4 TCRs across spike, dominant at 160-218 and 743-854. Donor demographics were predominantly white British with a female majority; clonal diversity may be underestimated. Two AZD1222 administrations were followed by greater Spike-specific TCR breadth and depth.

Concerning this clone itself: What it binds is unknown.

TCRdb's copy holds only in-frame clones and misses some; the assay was immunoSEQ multiplex PCR. Of some 120,000 clones listed, approximately 89% are singletons. The CDR3 totals 13 residues. Between the trimmed V and J ends, which lost 3 bases and 0 bases, there was a span of 6 bases. Germline CDR1 reads SGHAT; CDR2 reads FQDESV (reference sequence). The chain carries TRBV11-1 and TRBJ2-7, with D hard to call. This TCR was recovered from an adult in good health. Sample: peripheral blood, taken on day 0 of AZD1222 vaccination. The CDR3: CASSFDTSYEQYF. CDR3 nucleotides: TGTGCCAGCAGCTTCGACACCTCCTACGAGCAGTACTTC.